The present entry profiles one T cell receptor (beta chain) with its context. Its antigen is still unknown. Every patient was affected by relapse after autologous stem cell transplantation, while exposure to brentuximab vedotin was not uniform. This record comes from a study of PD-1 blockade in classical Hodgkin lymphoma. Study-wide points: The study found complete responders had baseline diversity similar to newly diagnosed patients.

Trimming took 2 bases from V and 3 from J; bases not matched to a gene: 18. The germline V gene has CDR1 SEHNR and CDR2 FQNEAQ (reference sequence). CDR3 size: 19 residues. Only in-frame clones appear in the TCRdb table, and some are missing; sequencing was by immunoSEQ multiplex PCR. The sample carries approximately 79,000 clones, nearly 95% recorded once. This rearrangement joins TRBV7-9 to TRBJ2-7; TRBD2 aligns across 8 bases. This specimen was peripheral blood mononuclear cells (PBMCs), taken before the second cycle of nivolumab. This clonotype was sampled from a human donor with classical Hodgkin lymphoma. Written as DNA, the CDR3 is TGTGCCAGCAGCTTAATGACAGGAACAATGGGACTAGTGGGCTACGAGCAGTACTTC. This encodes CASSLMTGTMGLVGYEQYF.